A single sample is the source of the 30 T cell receptor beta chains below, sequenced in a study of T cells after yellow fever vaccination. TCRdb re-called the 5' RACE reads through MiXCR, storing one row per CDR3 protein. Among about 160,000 distinct CDR3 sequences listed, around 7.3% were seen once. Sample: CD4+ T cells sorted from PBMCs, taken 4 to 6 days after the first yellow fever vaccination. These receptors were collected from a man between 18 and 29 years old who received the YFV17D yellow fever vaccine.

In its sample, this clonotype was seen many times. This sequence joins TRBV7-9 and TRBJ1-6; D is uncertain. Germline-derived CDR1 and CDR2 are SEHNR and FQNEAQ (reference sequence). V was clipped by 1 base and J by 6 bases, with 1 base between them. The CDR3 has 12 amino acids. The CDR3 DNA reads as TGTGCCAGCAGCTTAGTTAATTCACCCCTCCACTTT. It translates to CASSLVNSPLHF.

This clonotype has a handful of counts. This chain links TRBV7-2 with TRBJ2-3; tentative D call: TRBD2 (6 bases). The CDR3 is 15 residues long. The V gene lost 2 bases and the J gene lost 2 bases, with 11 bases spanning the gap. Germline loops: CDR1 SGHTA, CDR2 FQGNSA. The chain's CDR3 is CASSLKGLLTDTQYF. The CDR3 DNA reads as TGTGCCAGCAGCTTAAAGGGACTGCTCACAGATACGCAGTATTTT.

This clonotype was detected only a few times. The chain combines TRBV20-1 with TRBJ1-4; the D gene is possibly TRBD1 (6 bases). V lost 3 bases and J lost 2, with 13 bases in between. The CDR3 totals 15 residues. CDR1 is DFQATT and CDR2 is SNEGSKA in the germline V gene (reference sequence). DNA for the CDR3: TGCAGTGCTAGCCCCGCGACAGGCACTAATGAAAAACTGTTTTTT. It encodes CSASPATGTNEKLFF.

This clonotype occurred many times. This chain links TRBV2 with TRBJ2-4; possible D gene TRBD1, 6 bases. Germline V gene sequence: CDR1 SNHLY, CDR2 FYNNEI. The V end lost 6 bases, the J end lost 6 bases, and 9 bases lay between the germline ends. This CDR3 contains 12 residues. CDR3: CASRDSLNIQYF. Written as DNA, the CDR3 is TGTGCCAGCAGGGACAGTTTAAACATTCAGTACTTC. Variable domain in full (rest from reference TRBV2 and TRBJ2-4): EPEVTQTPSHQVTQMGQEVILRCVPISNHLYFYWYRQILGQKVEFLVSFYNNEISEKSEIFDDQFSVERPDGSNFTLKIRSTKLEDSAMYFCASRDSLNIQYFGAGTRLSVL.

This clonotype was counted many times. This chain joins TRBV5-1 and TRBJ1-1, with D uncertain. V lost 1 base, J lost 2 bases, and 9 bases lay in between. The length of the CDR3 is 14 residues. From germline, CDR1 is SGHRS and CDR2 YFSETQ. CDR3 DNA: TGCGCCAGCAGCTTGACGCCAGGAAACACTGAAGCTTTCTTT. Translated: CASSLTPGNTEAFF.

V and J are TRBV15 and TRBJ1-5; 7 bases line up with TRBD1. V was pared by 5 bases and J by 1 base, with 5 bases of the junction left unmatched. The V gene's germline CDR1 is LNHNV and CDR2 YYDKDF (reference sequence). This CDR3 has 15 amino acids. CDR3 bases: TGTGCCACCAGCGAGGCGGGACAGAGCAATCAGCCCCAGCATTTT. Its protein is CATSEAGQSNQPQHF.

This clonotype occurred many times. The chain recombines TRBV12-3 or TRBV12-4 with TRBJ1-2; a possible D gene is TRBD1 (5 bases). This CDR3 has 12 amino acids. The V and J ends lost 6 bases and 4 bases respectively, with 9 bases between them. The DNA of the CDR3 is TGTGCCAGCAGCGACAGAAGCTATGGCTACACCTTC. Translated: CASSDRSYGYTF.

This clonotype was counted many times. The chain carries TRBV4-2 and TRBJ2-2; 9 bases fit TRBD2. V shed 7 bases and J 3 bases; nucleotides not matched to a gene: 9. The CDR3 covers 16 residues. The germline V gene encodes CDR1 LGHNA and CDR2 YNFKEQ. CDR3 residues: CASTRKTSGYTGELFF. CDR3 bases: TGTGCCAGCACCCGAAAGACTAGCGGATACACCGGGGAGCTGTTTTTT.

This clonotype was seen more than once but under ten times. This chain links TRBV7-2 with TRBJ2-7; TRBD2 agrees at 9 bases. The CDR3 runs 15 residues. The V gene's germline CDR1 is SGHTA and CDR2 FQGNSA. Losses at the gene ends were 1 base for V and 1 base for J; bases not matched to a gene: 2. The DNA of the CDR3 is TGTGCCAGCAGCTTAGTAGCGGGGGTATCCTACGAGCAGTACGTC. Protein: CASSLVAGVSYEQYV.

This clonotype occurred many times. The chain carries TRBV4-3 and TRBJ2-5, with D tentatively TRBD2 (5 bases). Germline values: CDR1 LGHNA, CDR2 YSLEER. This CDR3 spans 15 amino acids. The V gene lost 1 base and the J gene lost 5 bases, with 14 bases spanning the gap. The CDR3 here is CASSQGTVSGETQYF. The CDR3 nucleotides are TGCGCCAGCAGCCAAGGGACGGTGTCGGGGGAGACCCAGTACTTC.

This clonotype has ten or more counts. It is unclear where the CDR3 begins or ends on the DNA, so no DNA is shown, and the CDR3 is as TCRdb lists it. The CDR3 region is CASSTSNTEAFF. The rearrangement joins TRBV12-3 or TRBV12-4 to TRBJ1-1. Ends included, the CDR3 has 12 residues.

This rearrangement joins TRBV5-1 to TRBJ2-7; weak D call: TRBD2 (6 bases). V shed 4 bases and J shed 7 bases, with 15 bases lying between them. Germline V gene lookup returns CDR1 SGHRS and CDR2 YFSETQ. The CDR3 consists of 13 residues. The CDR3 DNA sequence: TGCGCCAGCAGCCGCGGTCGGGCGGGGGAGCAGTACTTC. The encoded protein is CASSRGRAGEQYF.

This clonotype has a count of ten or more. The rearrangement joins TRBV7-9 to TRBJ2-7; D is perhaps TRBD2 (5 bases). The CDR3 runs to 13 residues. V was trimmed by 4 bases and J by 6 bases, leaving 13 bases between them. CDR1 is SEHNR, CDR2 FQNEAQ, per germline (reference sequence). The DNA of the CDR3 is TGTGCCAGCAGCTATCTCTCGGGATCCGAGCAGTACTTC. It specifies CASSYLSGSEQYF.

A note on this clonotype: One end of the junction is discordant with germline, which a read error may explain. V and J are TRBV18 and TRBJ1-1; 8 nucleotides line up with TRBD1. In germline, CDR1 is KGHSH, CDR2 LQKENI. The CDR3 has 13 residues. The CDR3 spells CASSPQGEAEAFF. The CDR3 bases are TGTGCCAGCTCCCCACAGGGGGAGGCTGAAGCTTTCTTT.

The table lists this clonotype with many counts. V and J are TRBV5-6 and TRBJ2-2; D remains ambiguous. The CDR3 consists of 12 residues. The germline V gene has CDR1 SGHDT and CDR2 YYEEEE. Trimming stripped 5 bases from V and 6 bases from J, with 8 bases between. The CDR3 DNA reads TGTGCCAGCAGTAAACGTCCCGGGGAGCTGTTTTTT. Its translation is CASSKRPGELFF.

The chain links TRBV11-2 to TRBJ1-6; maybe TRBD1 (5 bases). Germline-derived CDR1 and CDR2 are SGHAT and FQNNGV. The V end lost 0 bases, the J end lost 5 bases, and 14 bases lay between the germline ends. The CDR3 is 17 amino acids. Here the CDR3 reads CASSLESSGLHNSPLHF. In DNA form, the CDR3 reads TGTGCCAGCAGCTTAGAGTCTTCGGGACTCCATAATTCACCCCTCCACTTT.

This clonotype was seen repeatedly, ten times or more. The chain couples TRBV11-2 to TRBJ2-1, with D perhaps matching TRBD2 (6 bases). The V end lost 6 bases, the J end lost 14 bases, and 14 bases lay between the germline ends. Germline loops: CDR1 SGHAT, CDR2 FQNNGV. The CDR3 loop spans 11 amino acids. CDR3 region: CASSSGGYKFF. As DNA, the CDR3 is TGTGCCAGCAGTTCCGGGGGTTATAAGTTCTTC.

The rearrangement uses TRBV11-2 and TRBJ2-1; 9 bases match TRBD1. V lost 5 bases and J lost 7; bases outside the gene matches: 9. Germline V gene data show CDR1 as SGHAT and CDR2 as FQNNGV. The CDR3 length is 15 residues. The CDR3 sequence is CASSQTTGGGNEQFF. The DNA for the CDR3 is TGTGCCAGCAGCCAAACTACAGGGGGCGGGAATGAGCAGTTCTTC.

This clonotype turned up a few times. CDR3 DNA sequence: TGTGCCAGCTCACCCCCCGGGACAGATACGCAGTATTTT. Residues: CASSPPGTDTQYF. The J gene is TRBJ2-3, the V gene TRBV18; unclear D gene. V was trimmed by 3 bases and J by 3 bases, leaving 7 bases between them. Germline CDR1 KGHSH, CDR2 LQKENI. The CDR3 length is 13 residues.

This clonotype was found many times. The chain links TRBV20-1 to TRBJ1-1; 9 bases fit TRBD1. V shed 5 bases and J 2 bases; nucleotides not matched to a gene: 3. This CDR3 contains 13 residues. Germline CDR1 is DFQATT and CDR2 is SNEGSKA (reference sequence). CDR3 nucleotide sequence: TGCAGTGCTCCGGGACAGGGAAACACTGAAGCTTTCTTT. Its protein is CSAPGQGNTEAFF.

In the case of this clonotype: A much larger clone lies a single base off, so this may be a read error. This chain uses TRBV7-3 with TRBJ1-1; 7 bases align to TRBD1. The CDR3 consists of 17 residues. CDR1 and CDR2 (germline): SGHTA, FQGTGA. V dropped 1 base and J dropped 0; count of bases not matched to a gene: 8. For the CDR3, the DNA is TGTGCCAGCAGCTTAAAGGCCCTAGGGGGCGTGAACACTGAAGCTTTCTTT. It encodes CASSLKALGGVNTEAFF.

This clonotype was observed at least ten times. The gene calls are TRBV5-1 and TRBJ1-1, with D perhaps TRBD1 (6 bases). Between the trimmed V and J ends, which lost 1 base and 1 base, there was a span of 11 bases. The germline V gene encodes CDR1 SGHRS and CDR2 YFSETQ. The CDR3 consists of 15 residues. CDR3 nucleotide sequence: TGCGCCAGCAGCTTGCGGTCGGGGGCGAACACTGAAGCTTTCTTT. Translated: CASSLRSGANTEAFF.

This clonotype was counted ten times or more. The gene calls are TRBV5-1 and TRBJ2-5; D gene uncertain. V was shortened by 6 bases and J by 4 bases, with 19 bases between the two germline ends. Germline assignment: CDR1 SGHRS and CDR2 YFSETQ. The CDR3 runs to 15 residues. The CDR3 DNA reads as TGCGCCAGCACCGAAGGACGCCCGTCGGCAGAGACCCAGTACTTC. Its translation is CASTEGRPSAETQYF. Based on the CDR3 plus reference TRBV5-1 and TRBJ2-5, the full variable domain is KAGVTQTPRYLIKTRGQQVTLSCSPISGHRSVSWYQQTPGQGLQFLFEYFSETQRNKGNFPGRFSGRQFSNSRSEMNVSTLELGDSALYLCASTEGRPSAETQYFGPGTRLLVL.

This clonotype was counted many times. This chain links TRBV6-5 with TRBJ1-1, with D perhaps TRBD1 (5 bases). The CDR3 is 12 amino acids. The V end was cut by 6 bases, the J end by 10 bases, with 15 bases between. Germline V gene lookup returns CDR1 MNHEY and CDR2 SVGAGI. CDR3 nucleotide sequence: TGTGCCAGCAGCCCTGACAGTGGTCCAGCTTTCTTT. This encodes CASSPDSGPAFF.

This clonotype was recorded at least ten times. The V call is TRBV7-2, the J call TRBJ2-7; 9 bases map to TRBD1. Trimming at V came to 5 bases and at J to 2 bases, leaving 1 base not matched to a gene. Germline V gene lookup returns CDR1 SGHTA and CDR2 FQGNSA. CDR3 size: 13 residues. The CDR3 region is CASSGTGTYEQYF. CDR3 nucleotides: TGTGCCAGCAGCGGGACAGGGACCTACGAGCAGTACTTC.

This clonotype was seen ten or more times. The rearrangement joins TRBV28 to TRBJ1-2; D might be TRBD1 (5 bases). Trimming removed 7 bases from V and 8 bases from J, with 20 bases in between. Looked up from germline, CDR1 is MDHEN and CDR2 is SYDVKM. The CDR3 is 14 amino acids. CDR3 region: CASTLSGHEGGYTF. DNA for the CDR3: TGTGCCAGCACCCTGTCAGGGCATGAGGGCGGCTACACCTTC.

The chain recombines TRBV2 with TRBJ1-5, with D perhaps matching TRBD1 (6 bases). Germline values: CDR1 SNHLY, CDR2 FYNNEI. The CDR3 has 15 residues. The V gene lost 7 bases and the J gene lost 3 bases, with 16 bases spanning the gap. CDR3 sequence (DNA): TGTGCCAGCACCCAACAGACAGGCCACAATCAGCCCCAGCATTTT. This encodes CASTQQTGHNQPQHF.

This clonotype was seen many times. V is TRBV20-1 and J is TRBJ2-5; 12 nucleotides line up with TRBD2. V lost 4 bases to trimming and J lost 4 bases; unmatched junction nucleotides: 4. Germline values: CDR1 DFQATT, CDR2 SNEGSKA (reference sequence). There are 14 residues in the CDR3. This CDR3 reads CSATSGGAGETQYF. CDR3 nucleotides: TGCAGTGCTACTAGCGGGGGGGCTGGAGAGACCCAGTACTTC.

This clonotype appeared many times. The CDR3 bases are TGCGCCAGCAGCGAGGACAGGGCAAGTTCACCCCTCCACTTT. Translated: CASSEDRASSPLHF. This chain links TRBV5-1 with TRBJ1-6; 8 nucleotides line up with TRBD1. Germline V gene sequence: CDR1 SGHRS, CDR2 YFSETQ. Losses at the gene ends were 4 bases for V and 9 bases for J; bases not matched to a gene: 6. The CDR3 is 14 amino acids.

This clonotype was detected only a few times. The V and J genes are TRBV6-2 or TRBV6-3 and TRBJ2-4; D is uncertain. Germline CDR1 and CDR2: MNHEY and SVGEGT. V was pared by 7 bases and J by 0 bases, with 10 bases between. The CDR3 loop spans 14 amino acids. CDR3 region: CASKATLAKNIQYF. The DNA for the CDR3 is TGTGCCAGCAAGGCTACCCTAGCCAAAAACATTCAGTACTTC.